This T cell receptor (beta chain) was profiled in a study of T cell responses to AZD1222 COVID-19 vaccine. Repertoires were generated with immunoSEQ multiplex PCR, while TCRdb's copy carries only in-frame clones and drops some. Here the sample spans 200,000 or so clones, about 93% being singletons. The germline CDR1 and CDR2 sequences are DFQATT and SNEGSKA (reference sequence). Trimming stripped 3 bases from V and 5 bases from J, with 14 bases between. The CDR3 spans 14 residues. The genes are TRBV20-1 and TRBJ2-1, with a possible D match to TRBD2 (6 bases). This clonotype originated in an adult who received the AZD1222 COVID-19 vaccine. This specimen was peripheral blood, taken 28 days after the second AZD1222 dose. CDR3 DNA: TGCAGTGCTAGTCTCCGGGGGTTCGACAATGAGCAGTTCTTC. Its translation: CSASLRGFDNEQFF.